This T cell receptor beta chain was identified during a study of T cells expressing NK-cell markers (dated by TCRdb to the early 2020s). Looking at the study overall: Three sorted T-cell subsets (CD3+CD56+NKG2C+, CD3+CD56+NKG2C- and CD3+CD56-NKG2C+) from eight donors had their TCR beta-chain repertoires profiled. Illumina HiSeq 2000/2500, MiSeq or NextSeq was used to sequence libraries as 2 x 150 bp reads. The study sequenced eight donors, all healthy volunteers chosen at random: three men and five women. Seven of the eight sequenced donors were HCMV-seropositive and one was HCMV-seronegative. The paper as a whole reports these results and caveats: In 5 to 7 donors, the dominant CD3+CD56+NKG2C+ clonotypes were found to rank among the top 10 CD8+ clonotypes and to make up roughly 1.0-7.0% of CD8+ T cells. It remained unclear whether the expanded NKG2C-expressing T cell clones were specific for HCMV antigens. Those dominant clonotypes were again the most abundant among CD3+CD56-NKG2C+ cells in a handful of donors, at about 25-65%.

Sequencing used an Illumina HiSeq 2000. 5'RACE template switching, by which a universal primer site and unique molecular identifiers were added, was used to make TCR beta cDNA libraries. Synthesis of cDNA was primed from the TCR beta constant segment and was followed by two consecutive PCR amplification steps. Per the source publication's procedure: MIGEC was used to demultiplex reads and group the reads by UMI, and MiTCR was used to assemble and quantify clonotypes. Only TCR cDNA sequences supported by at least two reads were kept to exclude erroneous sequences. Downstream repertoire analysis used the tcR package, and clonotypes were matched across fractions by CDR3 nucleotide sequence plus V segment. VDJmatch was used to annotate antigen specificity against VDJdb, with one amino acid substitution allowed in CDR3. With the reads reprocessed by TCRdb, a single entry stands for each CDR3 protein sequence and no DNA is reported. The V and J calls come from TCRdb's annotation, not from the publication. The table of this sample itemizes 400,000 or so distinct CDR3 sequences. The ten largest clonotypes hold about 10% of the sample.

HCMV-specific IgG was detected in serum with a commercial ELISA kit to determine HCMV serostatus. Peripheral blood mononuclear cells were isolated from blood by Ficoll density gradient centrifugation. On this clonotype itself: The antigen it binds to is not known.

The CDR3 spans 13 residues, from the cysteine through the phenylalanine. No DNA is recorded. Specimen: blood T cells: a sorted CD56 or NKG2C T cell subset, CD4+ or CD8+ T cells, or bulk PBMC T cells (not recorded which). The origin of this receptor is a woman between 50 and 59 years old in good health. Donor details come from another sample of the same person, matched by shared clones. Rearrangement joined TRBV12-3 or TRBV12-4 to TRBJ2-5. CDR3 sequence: CASSLAGGVAQYF.